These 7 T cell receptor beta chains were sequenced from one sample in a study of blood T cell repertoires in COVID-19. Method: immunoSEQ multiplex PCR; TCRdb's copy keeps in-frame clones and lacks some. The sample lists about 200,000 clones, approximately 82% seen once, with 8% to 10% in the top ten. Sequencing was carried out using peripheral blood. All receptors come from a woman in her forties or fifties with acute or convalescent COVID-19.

The CDR3 here is CASSKEGVIMNTEAFF. The CDR3 DNA reads TGTGCCAGCAGCAAAGAGGGAGTAATAATGAACACTGAAGCTTTCTTT. This rearrangement joins TRBV21-1 to TRBJ1-1. TRBV21-1 is marked as a pseudogene. The CDR3 totals 16 residues.

The CDR3 bases are TGTGCCAGCAGTGGAAGGGGGCGGGGCACTGAAGCTTTCTTT. Translated, it gives CASSGRGRGTEAFF. The chain links TRBV27 to TRBJ1-1, with 7 bases that match TRBD1. The CDR3 runs to 14 residues. V gave up 5 bases and J gave up 4 bases; unmatched junction bases: 7. Per germline, CDR1 MNHEY and CDR2 SMNVEV (reference sequence).

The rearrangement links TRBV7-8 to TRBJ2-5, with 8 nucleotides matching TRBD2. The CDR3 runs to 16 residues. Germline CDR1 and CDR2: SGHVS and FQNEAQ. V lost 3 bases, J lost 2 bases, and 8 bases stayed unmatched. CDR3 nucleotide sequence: TGTGCCAGCAGCTTGGGTATAGCGGGGAGGCAAGAGACCCAGTACTTC. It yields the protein CASSLGIAGRQETQYF.

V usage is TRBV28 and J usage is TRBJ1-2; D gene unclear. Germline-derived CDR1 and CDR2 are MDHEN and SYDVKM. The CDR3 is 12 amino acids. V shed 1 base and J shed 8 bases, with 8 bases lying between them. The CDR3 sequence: CASSLLAGGYTF. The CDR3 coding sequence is TGTGCCAGCAGTTTATTAGCTGGGGGCTACACCTTC.

The CDR3 DNA sequence: TGTGCCAGCAGCTTAGGGGGGGGGCACCCGAACACCGGGGAGCTGTTTTTT. Translating it yields CASSLGGGHPNTGELFF. This sequence joins TRBV11-2 and TRBJ2-2; maybe TRBD2 (7 bases). Trimming took off 1 base at V and 0 bases at J, with 12 bases between the two ends. The CDR3 contains 17 residues. Germline CDR1 SGHAT, CDR2 FQNNGV.

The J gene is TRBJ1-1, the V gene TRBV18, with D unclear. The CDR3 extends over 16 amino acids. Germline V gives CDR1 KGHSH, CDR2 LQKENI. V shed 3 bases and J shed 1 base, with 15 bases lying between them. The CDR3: CASSPKTTGGNTEAFF. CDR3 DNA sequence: TGTGCCAGCTCACCCAAGACAACGGGAGGGAACACTGAAGCTTTCTTT.

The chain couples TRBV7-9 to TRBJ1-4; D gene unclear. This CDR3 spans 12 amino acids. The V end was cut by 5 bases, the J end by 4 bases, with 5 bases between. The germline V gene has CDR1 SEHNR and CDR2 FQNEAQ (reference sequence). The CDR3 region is CASSAINEKLFF. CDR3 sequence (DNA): TGTGCCAGCAGCGCGATTAATGAAAAACTGTTTTTT.